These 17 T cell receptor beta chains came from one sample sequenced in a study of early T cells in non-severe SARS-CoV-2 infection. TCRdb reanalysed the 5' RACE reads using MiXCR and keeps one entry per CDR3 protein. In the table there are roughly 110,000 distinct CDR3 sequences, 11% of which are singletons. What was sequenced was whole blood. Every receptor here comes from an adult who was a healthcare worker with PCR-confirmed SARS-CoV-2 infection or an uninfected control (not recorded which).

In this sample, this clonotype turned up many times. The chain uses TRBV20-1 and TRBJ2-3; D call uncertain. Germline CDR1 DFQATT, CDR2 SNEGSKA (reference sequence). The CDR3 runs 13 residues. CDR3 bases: TGCTCCTGCCGCCTACCCAACACAGATACGCAGTATTTT. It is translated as CSCRLPNTDTQYF.

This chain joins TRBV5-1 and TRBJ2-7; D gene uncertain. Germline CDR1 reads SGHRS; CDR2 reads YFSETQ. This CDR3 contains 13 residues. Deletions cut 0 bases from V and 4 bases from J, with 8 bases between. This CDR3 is CASSLGAEYEQYF. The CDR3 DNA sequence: TGCGCCAGCAGCTTGGGGGCAGAGTACGAGCAGTACTTC.

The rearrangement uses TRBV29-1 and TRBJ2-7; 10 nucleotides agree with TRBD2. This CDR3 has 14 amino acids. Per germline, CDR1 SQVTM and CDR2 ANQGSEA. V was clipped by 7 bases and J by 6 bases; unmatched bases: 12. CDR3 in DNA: TGCAGCGAACCCTTAGCGGGAGGAGTTTGCGAGCAGTACTTC. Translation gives CSEPLAGGVCEQYF.

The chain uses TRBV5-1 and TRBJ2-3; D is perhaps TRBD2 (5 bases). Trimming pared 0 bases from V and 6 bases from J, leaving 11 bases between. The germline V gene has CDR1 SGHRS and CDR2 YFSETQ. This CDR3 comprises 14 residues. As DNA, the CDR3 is TGCGCCAGCAGCTTGGGAGGGATGAGCGATACGCAGTATTTT. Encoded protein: CASSLGGMSDTQYF.

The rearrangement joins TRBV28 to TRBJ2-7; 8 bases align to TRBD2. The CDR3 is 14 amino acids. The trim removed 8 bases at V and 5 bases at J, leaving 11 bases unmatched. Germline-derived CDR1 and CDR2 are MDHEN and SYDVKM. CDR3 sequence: CASGEREKGHEQYF. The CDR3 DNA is TGTGCCAGCGGGGAGCGGGAGAAGGGTCACGAGCAGTACTTC.

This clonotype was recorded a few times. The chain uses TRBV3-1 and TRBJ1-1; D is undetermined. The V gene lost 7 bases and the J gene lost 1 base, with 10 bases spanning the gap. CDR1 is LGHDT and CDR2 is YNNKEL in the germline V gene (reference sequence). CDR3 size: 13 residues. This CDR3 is CASNLGPNTEAFF. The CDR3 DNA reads TGTGCCAGCAACCTAGGCCCGAACACTGAAGCTTTCTTT.

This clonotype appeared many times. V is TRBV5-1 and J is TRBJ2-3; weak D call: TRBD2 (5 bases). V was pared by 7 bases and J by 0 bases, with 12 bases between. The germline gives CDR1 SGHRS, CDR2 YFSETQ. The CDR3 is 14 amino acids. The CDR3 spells CASLRGGSTDTQYF. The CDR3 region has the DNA TGCGCCAGCTTACGAGGAGGAAGCACAGATACGCAGTATTTT.

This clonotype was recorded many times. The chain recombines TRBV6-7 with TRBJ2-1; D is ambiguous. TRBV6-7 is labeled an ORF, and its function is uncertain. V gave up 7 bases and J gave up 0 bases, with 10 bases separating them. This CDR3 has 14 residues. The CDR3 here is CASNPDSSYNEQFF. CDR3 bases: TGTGCCAGCAACCCGGATAGCTCCTACAATGAGCAGTTCTTC.

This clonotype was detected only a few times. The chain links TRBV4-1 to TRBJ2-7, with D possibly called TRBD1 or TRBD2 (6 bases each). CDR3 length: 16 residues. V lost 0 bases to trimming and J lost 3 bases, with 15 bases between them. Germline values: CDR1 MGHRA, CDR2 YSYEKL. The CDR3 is CASSQDGLGGLYEQYF. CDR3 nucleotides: TGCGCCAGCAGCCAAGACGGCTTGGGGGGCCTCTACGAGCAGTACTTC.

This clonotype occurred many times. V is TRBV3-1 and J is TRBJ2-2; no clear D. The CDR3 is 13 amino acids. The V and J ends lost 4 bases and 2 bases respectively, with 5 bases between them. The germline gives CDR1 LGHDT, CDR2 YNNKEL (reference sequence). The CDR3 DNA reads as TGTGCCAGCAGCCGATTAAACACCGGGGAGCTGTTTTTT. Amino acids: CASSRLNTGELFF.

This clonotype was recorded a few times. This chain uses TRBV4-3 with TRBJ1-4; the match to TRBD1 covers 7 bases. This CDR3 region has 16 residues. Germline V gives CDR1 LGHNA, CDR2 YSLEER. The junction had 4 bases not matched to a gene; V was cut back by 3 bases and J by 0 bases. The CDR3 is CASSQGGGATNEKLFF. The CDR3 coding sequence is TGCGCCAGCAGCCAGGGAGGGGGCGCAACTAATGAAAAACTGTTTTTT.

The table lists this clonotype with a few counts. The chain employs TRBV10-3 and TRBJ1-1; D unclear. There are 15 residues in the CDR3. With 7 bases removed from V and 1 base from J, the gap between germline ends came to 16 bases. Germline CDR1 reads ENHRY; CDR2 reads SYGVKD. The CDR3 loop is CAITPEVGQNTEAFF. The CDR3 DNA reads TGTGCCATCACCCCAGAGGTGGGCCAGAACACTGAAGCTTTCTTT.

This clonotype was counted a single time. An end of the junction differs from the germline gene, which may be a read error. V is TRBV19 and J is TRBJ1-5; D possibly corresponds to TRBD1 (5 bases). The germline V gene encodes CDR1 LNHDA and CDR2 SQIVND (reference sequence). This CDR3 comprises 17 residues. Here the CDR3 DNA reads TGTGCCAGTCCCGGTGGGGATCAGGGCTCTGGCAATCAGCCCCAGCGTTTT. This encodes CASPGGDQGSGNQPQRF. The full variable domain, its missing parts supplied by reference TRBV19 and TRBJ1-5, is DGGITQSPKYLFRKEGQNVTLSCEQNLNHDAMYWYRQDPGQGLRLIYYSQIVNDFQKGDIAEGYSVSREKKESFPLTVTSAQKNPTAFYLCASPGGDQGSGNQPQRFGDGTRLSIL.

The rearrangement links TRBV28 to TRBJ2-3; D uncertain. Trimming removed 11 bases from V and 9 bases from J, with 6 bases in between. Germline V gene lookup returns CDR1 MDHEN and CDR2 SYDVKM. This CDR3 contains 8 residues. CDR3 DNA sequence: TGTGCCCCCGGGACGCAGTATTTT. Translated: CAPGTQYF.

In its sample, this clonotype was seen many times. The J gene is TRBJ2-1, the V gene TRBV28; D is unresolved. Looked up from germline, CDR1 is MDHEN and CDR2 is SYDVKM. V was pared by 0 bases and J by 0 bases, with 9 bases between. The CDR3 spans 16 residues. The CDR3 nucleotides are TGTGCCAGCAGTTTATGGGATATGAGCTCCTACAATGAGCAGTTCTTC. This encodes CASSLWDMSSYNEQFF.

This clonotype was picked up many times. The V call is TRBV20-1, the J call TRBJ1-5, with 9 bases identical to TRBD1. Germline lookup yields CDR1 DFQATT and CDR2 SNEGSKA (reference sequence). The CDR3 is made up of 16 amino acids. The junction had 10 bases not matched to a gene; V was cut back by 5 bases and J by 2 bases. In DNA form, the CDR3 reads TGCAGTGCTCCTATAGGGGGACAGGGCCGCAATCAGCCCCAGCATTTT. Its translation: CSAPIGGQGRNQPQHF.

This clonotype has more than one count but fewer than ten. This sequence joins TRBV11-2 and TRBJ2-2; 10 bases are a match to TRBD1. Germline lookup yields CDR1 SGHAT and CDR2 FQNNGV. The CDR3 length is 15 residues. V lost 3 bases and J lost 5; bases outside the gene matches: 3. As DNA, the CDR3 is TGTGCCAGCAGCTTCCGGGACAGGGGAACCGGGGAGCTGTTTTTT. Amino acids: CASSFRDRGTGELFF.